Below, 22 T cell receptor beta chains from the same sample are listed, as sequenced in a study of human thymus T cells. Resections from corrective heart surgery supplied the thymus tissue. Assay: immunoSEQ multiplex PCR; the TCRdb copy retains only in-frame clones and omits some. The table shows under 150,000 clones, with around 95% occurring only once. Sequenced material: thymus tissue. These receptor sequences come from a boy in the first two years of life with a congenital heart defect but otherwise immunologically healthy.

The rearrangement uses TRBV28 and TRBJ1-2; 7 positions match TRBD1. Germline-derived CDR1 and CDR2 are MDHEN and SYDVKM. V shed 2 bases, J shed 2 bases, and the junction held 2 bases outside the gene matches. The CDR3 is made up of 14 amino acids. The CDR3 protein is CASSLKGANYGYTF. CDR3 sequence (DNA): TGTGCCAGCAGTTTAAAGGGGGCAAACTATGGCTACACCTTC.

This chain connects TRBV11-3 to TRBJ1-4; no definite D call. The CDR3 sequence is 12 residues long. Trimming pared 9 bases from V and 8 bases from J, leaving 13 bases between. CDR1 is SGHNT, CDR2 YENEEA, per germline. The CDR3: CASDSSGEKLFF. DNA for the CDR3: TGTGCCAGTGACTCCAGTGGGGAAAAACTGTTTTTT.

The CDR3 spells CASSEEGSEQYF. CDR3 sequence (DNA): TGTGCCAGCAGTGAAGAAGGCAGCGAGCAGTACTTC. The chain uses TRBV2 and TRBJ2-7; D remains unclear. This CDR3 contains 12 residues. Trimming pared 1 base from V and 6 bases from J, leaving 7 bases between. The V gene's germline CDR1 is SNHLY and CDR2 FYNNEI.

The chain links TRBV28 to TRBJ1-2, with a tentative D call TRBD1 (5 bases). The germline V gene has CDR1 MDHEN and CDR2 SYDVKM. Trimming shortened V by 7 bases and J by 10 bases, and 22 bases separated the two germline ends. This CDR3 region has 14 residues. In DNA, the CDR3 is TGTGCCAGCAAGACCTACCGGGACGAGGGGACCTACACCTTC. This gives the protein CASKTYRDEGTYTF.

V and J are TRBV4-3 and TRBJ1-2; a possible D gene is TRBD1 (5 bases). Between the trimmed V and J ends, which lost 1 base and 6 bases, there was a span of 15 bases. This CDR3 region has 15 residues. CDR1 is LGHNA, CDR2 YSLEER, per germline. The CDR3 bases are TGCGCCAGCAGCCAAGGTTCTTACAGGAGGCATGGCTACACCTTC. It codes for CASSQGSYRRHGYTF.

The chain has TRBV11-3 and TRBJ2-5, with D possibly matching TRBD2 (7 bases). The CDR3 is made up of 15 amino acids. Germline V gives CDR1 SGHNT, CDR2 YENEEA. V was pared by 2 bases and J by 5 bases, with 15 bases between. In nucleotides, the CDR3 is TGTGCCAGCAGCTTAAACTGGGGGGGGCCTGAGACCCAGTACTTC. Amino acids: CASSLNWGGPETQYF. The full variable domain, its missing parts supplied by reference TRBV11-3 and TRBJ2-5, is EAGVVQSPRYKIIEKKQPVAFWCNPISGHNTLYWYLQNLGQGPELLIRYENEEAVDDSQLPKDRFSAERLKGVDSTLKIQPAELGDSAVYLCASSLNWGGPETQYFGPGTRLLVL.

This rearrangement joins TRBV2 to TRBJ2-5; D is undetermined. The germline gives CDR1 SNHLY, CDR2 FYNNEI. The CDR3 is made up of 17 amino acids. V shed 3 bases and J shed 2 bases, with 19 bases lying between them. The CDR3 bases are TGTGCCAGCAGTGACATTCCCCTTCGACCGCGACAAGAGACCCAGTACTTC. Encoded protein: CASSDIPLRPRQETQYF.

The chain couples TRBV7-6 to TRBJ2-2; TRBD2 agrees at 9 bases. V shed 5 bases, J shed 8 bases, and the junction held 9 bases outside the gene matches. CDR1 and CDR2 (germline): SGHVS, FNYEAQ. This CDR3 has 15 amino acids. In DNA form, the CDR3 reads TGTGCCAGCAGCCCTAGCGGGGCTAGAGGGGGGGAGCTGTTTTTT. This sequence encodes CASSPSGARGGELFF.

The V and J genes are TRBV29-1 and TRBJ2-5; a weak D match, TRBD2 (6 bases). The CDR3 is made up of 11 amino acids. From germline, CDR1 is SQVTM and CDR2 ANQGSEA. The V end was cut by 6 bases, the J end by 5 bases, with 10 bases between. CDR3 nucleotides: TGCAGCGTCTCTGGGAGGGAGACCCAGTACTTC. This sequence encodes CSVSGRETQYF.

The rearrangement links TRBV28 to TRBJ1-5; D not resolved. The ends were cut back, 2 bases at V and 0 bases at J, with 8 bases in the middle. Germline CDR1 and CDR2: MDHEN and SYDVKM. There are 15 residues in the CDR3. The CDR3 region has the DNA TGTGCCAGCAGTTTAAGAGGGAGTAGCAATCAGCCCCAGCATTTT. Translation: CASSLRGSSNQPQHF. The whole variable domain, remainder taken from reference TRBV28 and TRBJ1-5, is DVKVTQSSRYLVKRTGEKVFLECVQDMDHENMFWYRQDPGLGLRLIYFSYDVKMKEKGDIPEGYSVSREKKERFSLILESASTNQTSMYLCASSLRGSSNQPQHFGDGTRLSIL.

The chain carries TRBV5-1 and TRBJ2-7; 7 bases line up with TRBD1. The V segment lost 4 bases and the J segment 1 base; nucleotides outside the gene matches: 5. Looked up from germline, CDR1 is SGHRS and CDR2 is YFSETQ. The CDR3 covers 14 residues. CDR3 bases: TGCGCCAGCAGCACGACAGGGATTTCCTACGAGCAGTACTTC. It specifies CASSTTGISYEQYF.

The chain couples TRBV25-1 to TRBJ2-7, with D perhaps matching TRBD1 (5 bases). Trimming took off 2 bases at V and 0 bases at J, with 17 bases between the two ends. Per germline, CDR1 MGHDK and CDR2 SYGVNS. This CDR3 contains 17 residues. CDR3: CASSEGIGVGSSYEQYF. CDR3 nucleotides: TGTGCCAGCAGTGAAGGTATAGGGGTGGGGTCCTCCTACGAGCAGTACTTC.

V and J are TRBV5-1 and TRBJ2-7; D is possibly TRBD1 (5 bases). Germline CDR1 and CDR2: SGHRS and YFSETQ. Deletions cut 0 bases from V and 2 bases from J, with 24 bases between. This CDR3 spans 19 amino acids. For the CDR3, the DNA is TGCGCCAGCAGCTTGGAAATCAAGGGGCCAGGAAGGTTGACCTACGAGCAGTACTTC. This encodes CASSLEIKGPGRLTYEQYF.

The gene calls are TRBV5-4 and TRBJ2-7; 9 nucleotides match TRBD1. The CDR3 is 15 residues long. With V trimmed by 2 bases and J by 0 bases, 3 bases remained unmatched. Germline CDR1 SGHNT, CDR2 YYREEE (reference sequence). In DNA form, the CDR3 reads TGTGCCAGCAGCTTTGGACAGGGGCCCTCCTACGAGCAGTACTTC. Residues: CASSFGQGPSYEQYF.

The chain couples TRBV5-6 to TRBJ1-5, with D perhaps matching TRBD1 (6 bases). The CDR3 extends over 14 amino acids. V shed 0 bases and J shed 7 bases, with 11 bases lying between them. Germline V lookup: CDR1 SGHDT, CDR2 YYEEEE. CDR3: CASSLGTEDQPQHF. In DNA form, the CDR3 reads TGTGCCAGCAGCTTGGGGACAGAAGACCAGCCCCAGCATTTT.

CDR3 bases: TGTGCCATCAGTGGAGGCAGGGGGCGGGCTGAAGCTTTCTTT. Its translation: CAISGGRGRAEAFF. The chain carries TRBV10-3 and TRBJ1-1, with 8 bases that match TRBD1. The CDR3 contains 14 residues. Germline CDR1 is ENHRY and CDR2 is SYGVKD. V shed 4 bases, J shed 6 bases, and the junction held 7 bases outside the gene matches.

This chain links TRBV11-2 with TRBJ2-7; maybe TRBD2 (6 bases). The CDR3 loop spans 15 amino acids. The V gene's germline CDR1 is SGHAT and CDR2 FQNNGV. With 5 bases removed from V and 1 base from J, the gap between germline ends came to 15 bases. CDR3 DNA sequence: TGTGCCAGCAGCCAGCGGGTAGCTGTTTCCTACGAGCAGTACTTC. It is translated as CASSQRVAVSYEQYF.

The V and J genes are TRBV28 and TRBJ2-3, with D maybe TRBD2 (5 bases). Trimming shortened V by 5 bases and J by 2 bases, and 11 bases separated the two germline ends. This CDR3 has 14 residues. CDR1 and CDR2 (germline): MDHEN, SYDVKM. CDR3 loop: CASSPTRITDTQYF. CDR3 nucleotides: TGTGCCAGCAGTCCCACTAGAATCACAGATACGCAGTATTTT.

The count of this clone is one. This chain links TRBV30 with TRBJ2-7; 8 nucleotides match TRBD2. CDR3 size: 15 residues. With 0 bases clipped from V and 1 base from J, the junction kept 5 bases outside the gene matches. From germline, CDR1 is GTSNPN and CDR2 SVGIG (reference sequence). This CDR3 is CAWSVLRGASYEQYF. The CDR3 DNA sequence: TGTGCCTGGAGTGTACTGCGGGGGGCATCCTACGAGCAGTACTTC.

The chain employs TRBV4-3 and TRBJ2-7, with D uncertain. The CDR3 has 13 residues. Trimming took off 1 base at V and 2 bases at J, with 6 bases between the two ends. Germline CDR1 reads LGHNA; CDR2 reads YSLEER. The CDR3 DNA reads TGCGCCAGCAGCCAAGGTCACCCCTACGAGCAGTACTTC. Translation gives CASSQGHPYEQYF.

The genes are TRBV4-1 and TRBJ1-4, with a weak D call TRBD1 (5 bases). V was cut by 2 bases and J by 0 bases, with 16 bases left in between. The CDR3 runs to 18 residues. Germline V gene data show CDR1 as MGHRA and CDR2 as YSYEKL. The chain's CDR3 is CASSQRQLGASTNEKLFF. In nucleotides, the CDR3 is TGCGCCAGCAGCCAACGACAGTTGGGTGCGTCAACTAATGAAAAACTGTTTTTT.

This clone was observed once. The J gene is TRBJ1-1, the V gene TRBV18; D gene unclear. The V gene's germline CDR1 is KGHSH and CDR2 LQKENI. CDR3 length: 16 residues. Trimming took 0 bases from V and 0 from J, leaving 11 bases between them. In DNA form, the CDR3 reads TGTGCCAGCTCACCACCGGGTCAGTTCATGAACACTGAAGCTTTCTTT. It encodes CASSPPGQFMNTEAFF.